What follows are 18 T cell receptor beta chains derived from one specimen sequenced in a study of T cell repertoires in cytomegalovirus infection. TCRdb re-called the reads through MiXCR, storing one row per CDR3 protein. This sample has hundreds of thousands of distinct CDR3 sequences, with around 32% found just once. These receptors' targets are unknown. The sequences come from cultured CD8+ T cells from PBMCs, collected from culture after CMV antigen stimulation. These receptor sequences come from a human donor in good health (CMV status not recorded). Some clones in this sample may be carry-over from other donors' samples.

V usage is TRBV7-9 and J usage is TRBJ2-1, with 13 bases lining up with TRBD2. Germline loops: CDR1 SEHNR, CDR2 FQNEAQ (reference sequence). V trimming: 2 bases; J trimming: 4 bases; junction bases outside the gene matches: 5. CDR3 length equals 17 residues. CDR3 amino acids: CASSLPKGLAGYNEQFF. In nucleotides, the CDR3 is TGTGCCAGCAGCTTACCTAAGGGACTAGCGGGGTACAATGAGCAGTTCTTC. Looking up the rest from reference TRBV7-9 and TRBJ2-1 gives the full variable domain: DTGVSQNPRHKITKRGQNVTFRCDPISEHNRLYWYRQTLGQGPEFLTYFQNEAQLEKSRLLSDRFSAERPKGSFSTLEIQRTEQGDSAMYLCASSLPKGLAGYNEQFFGPGTRLTVL.

This clonotype has just a few counts. The rearrangement links TRBV6-6 to TRBJ1-5; D is unclear. CDR3 length: 15 amino acids. V dropped 2 bases and J dropped 0 bases, with 8 bases sitting between them. Germline V CDR1 and CDR2: MNHNY, SVGAGI (reference sequence). This chain's CDR3 is CASSYMEYSNQPQHF. The CDR3 nucleotides read TGTGCCAGCAGTTACATGGAGTATAGCAATCAGCCCCAGCATTTT.

This clonotype was seen only a few times. The chain carries TRBV12-3 or TRBV12-4 and TRBJ2-3; weak D call: TRBD2 (6 bases). The CDR3 spans 16 residues. V lost 6 bases and J lost 0, with 16 bases in between. The CDR3 reads CASRGRKGLSTDTQYF. The CDR3 DNA is TGTGCCAGCAGGGGAAGAAAGGGACTTAGCACAGATACGCAGTATTTT.

This chain uses TRBV4-1 with TRBJ1-2, with unresolved D. The CDR3 totals 15 residues. CDR1 is MGHRA and CDR2 is YSYEKL in the germline V gene. V was pared by 4 bases and J by 2 bases, with 14 bases between. The CDR3 protein is CASSPSGIGNYGYTF. The CDR3 bases are TGCGCCAGCAGCCCATCCGGTATAGGGAACTATGGCTACACCTTC.

J is TRBJ1-2 and V is TRBV6-2 or TRBV6-3, with D unresolved. The CDR3 is 13 amino acids. Per germline, CDR1 MNHEY and CDR2 SVGEGT. The V end lost 8 bases, the J end lost 4 bases, and 14 bases lay between the germline ends. The chain's CDR3 is CASGGKPFYGYTF. CDR3 bases: TGTGCCAGCGGCGGGAAACCCTTCTATGGCTACACCTTC.

This clonotype was detected many times. The genes are TRBV7-6 and TRBJ2-2; D uncertain. This CDR3 has 18 residues. Deletions cut 6 bases from V and 0 bases from J, with 20 bases between. Germline V gives CDR1 SGHVS, CDR2 FNYEAQ. In nucleotides, the CDR3 is TGTGCCAGCAGATATCCCCGAACGGAAGGTTCGAACACCGGGGAGCTGTTTTTT. Its translation is CASRYPRTEGSNTGELFF.

This clonotype has only a few counts. The chain has TRBV27 and TRBJ2-1, with 9 bases lining up with TRBD1. Germline values: CDR1 MNHEY, CDR2 SMNVEV (reference sequence). The CDR3 covers 17 residues. Unmatched junction bases numbered 9, after V lost 3 bases and J lost 3 bases. CDR3 protein: CASSFGQGSYNYNEQFF. CDR3 DNA sequence: TGTGCCAGCAGTTTCGGACAGGGGTCCTATAACTACAATGAGCAGTTCTTC.

In this sample, this clonotype turned up a few times. The chain links TRBV6-2 or TRBV6-3 to TRBJ2-7; D might be TRBD1 (6 bases). V dropped 6 bases and J dropped 4 bases, with 19 bases sitting between them. The CDR3 spans 15 residues. The V gene's germline CDR1 is MNHEY and CDR2 SVGEGT. CDR3 residues: CASRDTGLTRYEQYV. CDR3 coding DNA: TGTGCCAGCAGGGACACAGGGCTGACACGTTACGAGCAGTACGTC.

This clonotype came up a few times. The chain combines TRBV20-1 with TRBJ2-5; a weak D match, TRBD1 (5 bases). The ends were cut back, 3 bases at V and 1 base at J, with 9 bases in the middle. Germline CDR1 reads DFQATT; CDR2 reads SNEGSKA (reference sequence). The CDR3 sequence is 13 residues long. The CDR3 spells CSASAQGQETQYF. In DNA, the CDR3 is TGCAGTGCTAGTGCTCAGGGCCAAGAGACCCAGTACTTC.

This clonotype was picked up a small number of times. The chain links TRBV27 to TRBJ2-7, with 9 bases matching TRBD1. The CDR3 sequence is 15 residues long. Looked up from germline, CDR1 is MNHEY and CDR2 is SMNVEV (reference sequence). J gave up 1 base and V 3 bases, and 4 bases lay outside the gene matches. CDR3 bases: TGTGCCAGCAGTTTTCGAGGGACAGGGTCCTACGAGCAGTACGTC. Its protein product is CASSFRGTGSYEQYV.

V and J are TRBV12-5 and TRBJ1-2, with 7 bases matching TRBD1. This CDR3 is built from 13 residues. V was clipped by 3 bases and J by 6 bases; unmatched bases: 4. Germline V CDR1 and CDR2: LGHNT, FRNRAP. The CDR3 spells CASGFTGVDGYTF. The CDR3 DNA reads TGTGCTAGTGGTTTCACAGGGGTAGATGGCTACACCTTC.

The chain links TRBV6-1 to TRBJ2-2, with 8 bases lining up with TRBD1. Germline CDR1 MNHNS, CDR2 SASEGT. The CDR3 is 16 amino acids. After removal of 1 base from V and 6 bases from J, the junction contained 7 bases not matched to a gene. CDR3 region: CASSEDQGAVAGELFF. The CDR3 DNA reads as TGTGCCAGCAGTGAAGATCAGGGGGCTGTTGCCGGGGAGCTGTTTTTT.

This rearrangement joins TRBV29-1 to TRBJ2-7, with a tentative D call TRBD2 (5 bases). Germline lookup yields CDR1 SQVTM and CDR2 ANQGSEA. Trimming stripped 4 bases from V and 0 bases from J, with 13 bases between. There are 14 residues in the CDR3. CDR3 sequence reads: CSVGAGRSSYEQYF. CDR3 DNA sequence: TGCAGCGTTGGGGCGGGTCGCAGCTCCTACGAGCAGTACTTC.

V gene TRBV2 combines with J gene TRBJ2-1, with 8 bases fitting TRBD1. The V gene's germline CDR1 is SNHLY and CDR2 FYNNEI. V dropped 3 bases and J dropped 7; count of bases not matched to a gene: 14. The CDR3 consists of 17 residues. The CDR3 here is CASSERLQQGVRNEQFF. Written as DNA, the CDR3 is TGTGCCAGCAGTGAGCGTCTACAACAGGGGGTTCGGAATGAGCAGTTCTTC. Looking up the rest from reference TRBV2 and TRBJ2-1 gives the full variable domain: EPEVTQTPSHQVTQMGQEVILRCVPISNHLYFYWYRQILGQKVEFLVSFYNNEISEKSEIFDDQFSVERPDGSNFTLKIRSTKLEDSAMYFCASSERLQQGVRNEQFFGPGTRLTVL.

The V gene is TRBV6-1, the J gene TRBJ2-7; D uncertain. Germline V gene lookup returns CDR1 MNHNS and CDR2 SASEGT. Trimming removed 0 bases from V and 0 bases from J, with 12 bases in between. The CDR3 is 16 amino acids. CDR3 nucleotides: TGTGCCAGCAGTGAAGCCCTCCGGGCGAGCTCCTACGAGCAGTACTTC. Encoded protein: CASSEALRASSYEQYF.

The V call is TRBV9, the J call TRBJ2-1, with 7 nucleotides matching TRBD1. CDR1 is SGDLS and CDR2 is YYNGEE in the germline V gene. V gave up 3 bases and J gave up 0 bases; unmatched junction bases: 9. The CDR3 is made up of 17 amino acids. The DNA of the CDR3 is TGTGCCAGCAGCGGAGAGGGCCGGGACAGCTCCTACAATGAGCAGTTCTTC. Protein product: CASSGEGRDSSYNEQFF.

In this sample, this clonotype turned up a few times. The genes are TRBV5-4 and TRBJ2-3, with 13 bases aligning to TRBD2. The germline V gene has CDR1 SGHNT and CDR2 YYREEE (reference sequence). The ends lost 2 bases at V and 2 bases at J; junction bases unmatched: 5. The CDR3 consists of 17 residues. CDR3 DNA: TGTGCCAGCAGCTTCGGACTAGCGGGGGCCGTCACAGATACGCAGTATTTT. It encodes CASSFGLAGAVTDTQYF.

This clonotype was seen only a few times. The chain uses TRBV7-9 and TRBJ2-2, with a tentative D call TRBD2 (5 bases). Trimming shortened V by 5 bases and J by 7 bases, and 14 bases separated the two germline ends. Germline V gives CDR1 SEHNR, CDR2 FQNEAQ (reference sequence). The CDR3 consists of 14 residues. CDR3 sequence: CASSTRTFFGELFF. The DNA of the CDR3 is TGTGCCAGCAGCACCCGGACTTTTTTCGGGGAGCTGTTTTTT.